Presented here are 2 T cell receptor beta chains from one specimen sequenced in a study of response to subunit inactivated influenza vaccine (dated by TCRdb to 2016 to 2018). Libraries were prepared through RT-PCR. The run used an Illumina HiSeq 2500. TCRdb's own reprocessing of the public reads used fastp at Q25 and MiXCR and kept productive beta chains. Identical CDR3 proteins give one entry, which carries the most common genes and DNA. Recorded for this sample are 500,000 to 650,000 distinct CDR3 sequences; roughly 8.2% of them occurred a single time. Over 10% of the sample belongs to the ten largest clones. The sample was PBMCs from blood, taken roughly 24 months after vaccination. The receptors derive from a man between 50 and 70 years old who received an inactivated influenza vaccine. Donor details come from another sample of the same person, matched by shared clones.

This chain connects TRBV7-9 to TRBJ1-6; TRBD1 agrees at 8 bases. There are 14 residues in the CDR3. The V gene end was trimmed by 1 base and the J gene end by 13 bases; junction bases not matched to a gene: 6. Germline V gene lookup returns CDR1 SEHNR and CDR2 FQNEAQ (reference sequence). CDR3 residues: CASSLEQGGRPLHF. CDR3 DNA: TGTGCCAGCAGCTTAGAACAGGGGGGAAGGCCCCTCCACTTT.

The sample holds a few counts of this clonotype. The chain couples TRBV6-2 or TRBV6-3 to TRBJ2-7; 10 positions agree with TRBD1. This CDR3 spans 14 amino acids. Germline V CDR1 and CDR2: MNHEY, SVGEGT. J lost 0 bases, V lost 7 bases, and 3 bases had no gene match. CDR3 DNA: TGTGCCAGCAAAGGACAGGGGGTCTCCTACGAGCAGTACTTC. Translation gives CASKGQGVSYEQYF.